The table lists the clone carrying this TCR beta chain with a few counts. Its specificity is not known. The data were taken from a study of beta chain features in type 1 diabetes. Sequenced material consisted of expressed TCRB transcripts (all of the isolated RNA was reverse transcribed). Sequenced by immunoSEQ multiplex PCR; TCRdb stores in-frame clones only, minus some. In the table there are 150,000 to 200,000 clones, approximately 9.1% of which are singletons. The CDR3 contains 15 residues. Unmatched junction bases numbered 6, after V lost 6 bases and J lost 0 bases. Germline V lookup: CDR1 MNHNS, CDR2 SASEGT. Notes on the study in general: Researchers could not determine here whether HLA type influences TCRB rearrangement.

Sequenced material: central memory CD4+ T cells from blood. The receptor was isolated from a woman between 18 and 29 years old in good health. The chain has TRBV6-1 and TRBJ2-7, with 9 bases aligning to TRBD1. The CDR3 region is CASSGGTGSSYEQYF. The CDR3 DNA is TGTGCCAGCAGCGGGGGGACAGGGTCCTCCTACGAGCAGTACTTC.